These T cell receptor beta chains were read from a single sample in a study of T-cell memory formation after mild COVID-19. A single record per CDR3 protein comes from TCRdb applying MiXCR to the 5' RACE reads. The repertoire consists of approximately 210,000 distinct CDR3 sequences, with 15% to 20% occurring once and the leading ten covering around 2.4%. What was sequenced was PBMCs or a T cell subset sorted from them (not recorded which). All receptors derive from an adult woman who had mild COVID-19 (a few samples of this study predate the infection). Cell type and time point are not known. CDR3s include the opening cysteine and the closing phenylalanine or tryptophan. Each record gives: J gene, clone size, V gene, D gene, CDR3 DNA, CDR3 protein. D genes are given only for firm matches. Expanded clones are given a class, and other clones once, few, many or no size at all.

>TRBJ1-1|-|TRBV7-3|-
TGTGCCAGCAGCTCGGGACACCTGGGCACTGAAGCTTTCTTT
CASSSGHLGTEAFF
>TRBJ2-2|few|TRBV6-1|-
TGTGCCAGCAGTTTGGGGGCTTACACCGGGGAGCTGTTTTTT
CASSLGAYTGELFF
>TRBJ2-7|-|TRBV4-2|-
TGTGCCAGCAGACAAGGTGGGGACTACGAGCAGTACTTC
CASRQGGDYEQYF
>TRBJ1-2|-|TRBV28|-
TGTGCCAGCAGCCTGGGCGGGGCAGACACTCCCCCAAGTGGCTACACCTTC
CASSLGGADTPPSGYTF
>TRBJ2-7|few|TRBV24-1|-
TGTGCCACCAGTGATCGCAGGAGCTACGAGCAGTACTTC
CATSDRRSYEQYF
>TRBJ2-3|few|TRBV9|-
TGTGCCAGCAGCGTAGCTTGGGGGATTCGGGGGGCCCATACGCAGTATTTT
CASSVAWGIRGAHTQYF
>TRBJ2-1|-|TRBV3-1|TRBD2
TGTGCCAGCAGCCAAGGGGGACTAGCGGGATCCTACAATGAGCAGTTCTTC
CASSQGGLAGSYNEQFF
>TRBJ2-1|-|TRBV20-1|-
TGCAGTGCTGAGGACGCGGCTACCATAAATGAGCAGTTCTTC
CSAEDAATINEQFF
>TRBJ2-1|-|TRBV9|-
TGTGCCAGCAGCCCCCATGCCGGGACTCATAACAATGAGCAGTTCTTC
CASSPHAGTHNNEQFF
>TRBJ2-3|few|TRBV18|TRBD2
TGTGCCCGCTCACCGCCGGGACTAACTCTGAATACGCAGTATTTT
CARSPPGLTLNTQYF
>TRBJ2-3|few|TRBV7-2|-
TGTGCCAGCAGCCAGGTCCGGGGGGATACGCAGTATTTT
CASSQVRGDTQYF
>TRBJ1-2|-|TRBV12-3/TRBV12-4|-
TGTGCCAGCAGATTCCCCGGGAGTTATGGCTACACCTTC
CASRFPGSYGYTF
>TRBJ2-7|few|TRBV20-1|-
TGCAGTGCTAGAGATGTCGCCAGGAGCTACGAGCAGTACTTC
CSARDVARSYEQYF
>TRBJ1-4|many|TRBV15|-
TGTGCCACCAGCGCAGGCTCTGGGCCAACTAATGAAAAACTGTTTTTT
CATSAGSGPTNEKLFF
>TRBJ1-4|few|TRBV29-1|-
TGCAGCGTCTCTTCAACTAATGAAAAACTGTTTTTT
CSVSSTNEKLFF
>TRBJ1-4|few|TRBV11-3|-
TGTGCCAGCAGCTGGACGGCGGCTAGGGGGGAAAAACTGTTTTTT
CASSWTAARGEKLFF
>TRBJ2-3|-|TRBV4-1|TRBD2
TGCGCCAGCAGGGGAAGAGAGCGGGACACAGATACGCAGTATTTT
CASRGRERDTDTQYF
>TRBJ1-1|many|TRBV12-3/TRBV12-4|-
TGCGCCTCCCGCGACGGGGGAGGGAACACTGAAGCTTTCTTT
CASRDGGGNTEAFF
>TRBJ2-1|few|TRBV10-3|TRBD2
TGTGCCATCAGTGGGAGCGGGGGCCTCGACAATGAGCAGTTCTTC
CAISGSGGLDNEQFF
>TRBJ2-2|many|TRBV12-3/TRBV12-4|-
TGTGCCAGCAGTTTTCAGGGGATCACCGGGGAGCTGTTTTTT
CASSFQGITGELFF
>TRBJ1-5|-|TRBV24-1|-
TGTGCCACCAGTGAACCCGGGACCGGAGTGCGCCAGCATTTT
CATSEPGTGVRQHF
>TRBJ1-6|-|TRBV6-5|-
TGTGCCAGCTTCACCGGTTGGAATTCACCCCTCCACTTT
CASFTGWNSPLHF
>TRBJ2-1|-|TRBV18|TRBD2
TGTGCCAGCTCACCCAAACTAGCGGGGGGTCGTCACAATGAGCAGTTCTTC
CASSPKLAGGRHNEQFF
>TRBJ2-5|few|TRBV12-3/TRBV12-4|TRBD1
TGTGCCAGCAGGCCCGGGACAGGGGAAGAGACCCAGTACTTC
CASRPGTGEETQYF
>TRBJ2-3|few|TRBV20-1|-
TGCAGTGCCGAGGGGCCCCTTAGCACAGATACGCAGTATTTT
CSAEGPLSTDTQYF
>TRBJ2-3|few|TRBV12-3/TRBV12-4|-
TGTGCCAGCAGTCCTCGCAGAGATACGCAGTATTTT
CASSPRRDTQYF
>TRBJ1-5|few|TRBV6-2/TRBV6-3|-
TGTGCCAGCAAGAAACAGGGATACGGCAATCAGCCCCAGCATTTT
CASKKQGYGNQPQHF
>TRBJ2-1|-|TRBV25-1|TRBD2
TGTGCCAGCACCTACGGGGGGGAATACAATGAGCAGTTCTTC
CASTYGGEYNEQFF
>TRBJ1-5|-|TRBV15|-
TGTGCCACCGGGCCCAATTATAGCAATCAGCCCCAGCATTTT
CATGPNYSNQPQHF
>TRBJ1-5|-|TRBV7-2|TRBD1
TGTGCCAGCAGCACGACAGGGGGTATTCAGCCCCAGCATTTT
CASSTTGGIQPQHF
>TRBJ1-5|few|TRBV5-1|-
TGCGCCAGCAGCTTTGATGGGAATCAGCCCCAGCATTTT
CASSFDGNQPQHF
>TRBJ2-5|many|TRBV5-1|-
TGTGCCAGCAGCTTAGCAGGGGAGACCCAGTACTTC
CASSLAGETQYF
>TRBJ2-7|-|TRBV19|-
TGTGCCAGTAGTATGGAGTCTGCGTCAATGGGGGAGCAGTACTTC
CASSMESASMGEQYF
>TRBJ1-5|-|TRBV6-5|TRBD1
TGTGCCAGCAGATCGACAGGGGCGGGGAATCAGCCCCAGCATTTT
CASRSTGAGNQPQHF
>TRBJ2-7|-|TRBV5-1|-
TGCGCCAGCAGCCTCTTAGTGGGTACCTACGAGCAGTACTTC
CASSLLVGTYEQYF
>TRBJ1-4|few|TRBV7-9|-
TGTGCCAGCAGTTTGGACAGCGAAAAACTGTTTTTT
CASSLDSEKLFF
>TRBJ1-2|few|TRBV14|-
TGTGCCAGCAGCCAATGGAAGGATGGCTACACCTTC
CASSQWKDGYTF
>TRBJ2-1|-|TRBV6-6|TRBD1
TGTGCCAGCAGTTACGCGTGGGGACAGAGATTTTACAATGAGCAGTTCTTC
CASSYAWGQRFYNEQFF
>TRBJ1-3|few|TRBV4-2|-
TGTGCCAGCAGCCAAACCGGGGGCTCTGGAAACACCATATATTTT
CASSQTGGSGNTIYF
>TRBJ1-2|few|TRBV11-2|-
TGTGCCAGCAGCAGCAGAGTCTATGGCTACACCTTC
CASSSRVYGYTF
>TRBJ1-1|few|TRBV6-5|TRBD1
TGTGCCAGCAGTTCCACAGGGGGCAGGAAAAACACTGAAGCTTTCTTT
CASSSTGGRKNTEAFF
>TRBJ2-4|many|TRBV5-1|-
TGCGCCAGCAGCTTGGATTTTGGGGGGAGGAACATTCAGTACTTC
CASSLDFGGRNIQYF
>TRBJ2-1|-|TRBV7-2|-
TGTGCCAGCAGCTTACGAGGGAGAACGGGGAATGAGCAGTTCTTC
CASSLRGRTGNEQFF
>TRBJ1-1|few|TRBV5-5|-
TGTGCCAGCAGATTTGGGTTTTACACTGAAGCTTTCTTT
CASRFGFYTEAFF
>TRBJ2-7|-|TRBV5-1|-
TGCGCCAGCACTCAGACCGCGGACGGGCCGTGGGACGAGCAGTACTTC
CASTQTADGPWDEQYF
>TRBJ1-6|-|TRBV12-3/TRBV12-4|-
TGTGCCAGCAGTTTGGGCGACAGTAATTCACCCCTCCACTTT
CASSLGDSNSPLHF
>TRBJ1-1|many|TRBV12-3/TRBV12-4|-
TGTGCCAGCAGTGGTCTTCGACAGAGTACGGGAAACACTGAAGCTTTCTTT
CASSGLRQSTGNTEAFF